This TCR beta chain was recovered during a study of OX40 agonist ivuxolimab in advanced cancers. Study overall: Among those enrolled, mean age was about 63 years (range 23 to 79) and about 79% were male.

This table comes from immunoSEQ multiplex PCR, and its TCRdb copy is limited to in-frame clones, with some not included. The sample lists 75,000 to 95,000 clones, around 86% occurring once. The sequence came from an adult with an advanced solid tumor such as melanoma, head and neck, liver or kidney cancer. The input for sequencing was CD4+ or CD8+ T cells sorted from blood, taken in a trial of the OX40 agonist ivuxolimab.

DNA of the CDR3: TGTGCCAGCACTAGGTCTAATAATCAGCCCCAGCATTTT. It specifies CASTRSNNQPQHF. This chain links TRBV6-1 with TRBJ1-5; D call uncertain. The CDR3 covers 13 residues. Germline assignment: CDR1 MNHNS and CDR2 SASEGT. The V gene lost 7 bases and the J gene lost 4 bases, with 11 bases spanning the gap.